One sample yielded the 22 T cell receptor beta chains listed below, sequenced in a study of T cells expressing NK-cell markers. TCRdb reprocessed the 5' RACE reads; each CDR3 protein has one entry and no DNA is given. The sample holds 500,000 to 700,000 distinct CDR3 sequences. The sequenced sample consisted of blood T cells: a sorted CD56 or NKG2C T cell subset, CD4+ or CD8+ T cells, or bulk PBMC T cells (not recorded which). These receptors all stem from a man aged 18 to 30 in good health.

The V and J genes are TRBV25-1 and TRBJ1-1; TCRdb returns TRBD1, unconfirmable since there is no DNA. Germline lookup yields CDR1 MGHDK and CDR2 SYGVNS. CDR3 length: 15 amino acids. The chain's CDR3 is CASVDSGTYNTEAFF.

The chain has TRBV20-1 and TRBJ2-2. The CDR3 is made up of 15 amino acids. Germline V lookup: CDR1 DFQATT, CDR2 SNEGSKA (reference sequence). The CDR3 region is CSARDRERGTGELFF.

The chain carries TRBV12-3 or TRBV12-4 and TRBJ2-3; the D gene TCRdb calls, TRBD2, cannot be checked with no DNA. CDR3 length: 17 amino acids. CDR3 amino acids: CASKPPRSSGSADTQYF.

The genes are TRBV15 and TRBJ2-1. The germline CDR1 and CDR2 sequences are LNHNV and YYDKDF (reference sequence). The CDR3 is 16 residues long. This CDR3 is CATSRDHPGVLNEQFF.

The chain recombines TRBV24-1 with TRBJ2-1; TCRdb selects TRBD1, and the lack of DNA leaves this call unchecked. The CDR3 covers 17 residues. The germline CDR1 and CDR2 sequences are KGHDR and SFDVKD. CDR3 region: CATSDGATGTGDNEQFF.

This chain links TRBV7-8 with TRBJ1-3; no DNA is available, so the TRBD1 call from TCRdb remains unchecked. Germline CDR1 is SGHVS and CDR2 is FQNEAQ. The CDR3 consists of 17 residues. The CDR3 protein is CASSLALRGGSGNTIYF.

This chain joins TRBV11-2 and TRBJ1-2; TCRdb picks TRBD1, but there is no DNA to check that call. Per the germline V gene, CDR1 is SGHAT and CDR2 is FQNNGV. The CDR3 spans 14 residues. Here the CDR3 reads CASSLTDITNGYTF.

CDR3 sequence: CSVDRGDRDSFF. The rearrangement joins TRBV29-1 to TRBJ2-1; the TCRdb call, TRBD1, lacks DNA for checking. Germline CDR1 SQVTM, CDR2 ANQGSEA. CDR3 length: 12 residues.

The rearrangement links TRBV4-2 to TRBJ2-1; as DNA is missing, the TRBD2 call by TCRdb cannot be tested. This CDR3 comprises 17 residues. Per germline, CDR1 LGHNA and CDR2 YNFKEQ. CDR3 protein: CASSRGGTSGSYNEQFF.

The V call is TRBV4-2, the J call TRBJ2-7. This CDR3 contains 15 residues. Germline assignment: CDR1 LGHNA and CDR2 YNFKEQ. The CDR3 sequence: CASKQGSGDSYEQYF.

This chain joins TRBV6-1 and TRBJ2-1; TCRdb outputs TRBD2, but without DNA this stays unchecked. The germline CDR1 and CDR2 sequences are MNHNS and SASEGT. CDR3 length equals 14 residues. CDR3 loop: CASDIAGLYNEQFF.

The chain uses TRBV7-2 and TRBJ2-5; TCRdb's assignment of TRBD1 cannot be checked, as there is no DNA. The germline gives CDR1 SGHTA, CDR2 FQGNSA. CDR3 length: 15 amino acids. The CDR3 spells CASSPRYNRDETQYF. The full variable domain, rest sourced from reference TRBV7-2 and TRBJ2-5, is GAGVSQSPSNKVTEKGKDVELRCDPISGHTALYWYRQSLGQGLEFLIYFQGNSAPDKSGLPSDRFSAERTGGSVSTLTIQRTQQEDSAVYLCASSPRYNRDETQYFGPGTRLLVL.

The chain links TRBV27 to TRBJ1-1; there is no DNA to check the TCRdb D call of TRBD1. Germline values: CDR1 MNHEY, CDR2 SMNVEV (reference sequence). The CDR3 runs 15 residues. The CDR3 sequence is CASSLSGGLNTEAFF.

The chain uses TRBV12-3 or TRBV12-4 and TRBJ1-5. CDR3 length: 15 amino acids. CDR3 amino acids: CASSWGNGGNQPQHF.

The chain recombines TRBV7-9 with TRBJ2-1; the TRBD2 assignment by TCRdb is unverifiable without DNA. In germline, CDR1 is SEHNR, CDR2 FQNEAQ (reference sequence). The CDR3 runs 16 residues. The CDR3 is CASSSPSGSIGREQFF.

The V call is TRBV16, the J call TRBJ2-7. Germline V gene sequence: CDR1 KGHSY, CDR2 FQNENV. The CDR3 is made up of 16 amino acids. This CDR3 is CASSPVIGQLTTMQYF.

The chain recombines TRBV7-8 with TRBJ2-7; lacking DNA, the TRBD1 call made by TCRdb goes unchecked. This CDR3 is 14 amino acids long. Germline CDR1 and CDR2: SGHVS and FQNEAQ. The CDR3 region is CASSSPRQGDEQYF.

The chain recombines TRBV4-2 with TRBJ2-5; TCRdb outputs TRBD1, but without DNA this stays unchecked. The CDR3 has 16 residues. Germline loops: CDR1 LGHNA, CDR2 YNFKEQ. CDR3 region: CASSGTGTVAQETQYF.

The genes are TRBV9 and TRBJ2-3; TCRdb picks TRBD2, but there is no DNA to check that call. The length of the CDR3 is 16 residues. Looked up from germline, CDR1 is SGDLS and CDR2 is YYNGEE. The CDR3: CASSVGPVTSSHTQYF.

V usage is TRBV7-2 and J usage is TRBJ1-3. Germline V gene lookup returns CDR1 SGHTA and CDR2 FQGNSA. The CDR3 extends over 15 amino acids. The chain's CDR3 is CASSTRRGSGNTIYF.

The chain couples TRBV5-6 to TRBJ2-2; TCRdb's assignment of TRBD2 cannot be checked, as there is no DNA. This CDR3 has 17 residues. The V gene's germline CDR1 is SGHDT and CDR2 YYEEEE. Here the CDR3 reads CASRGSGTGLHTGELFF.

The chain has TRBV7-6 and TRBJ2-3; TCRdb selects TRBD1, and the lack of DNA leaves this call unchecked. Germline values: CDR1 SGHVS, CDR2 FNYEAQ. The CDR3 runs 16 residues. CDR3 protein: CASSLEGSQGTDTQYF. Using reference TRBV7-6 and TRBJ2-3 for the parts outside the CDR3, the full variable domain is GAGVSQSPRYKVTKRGQDVALRCDPISGHVSLYWYRQALGQGPEFLTYFNYEAQQDKSGLPNDRFSAERPEGSISTLTIQRTEQRDSAMYRCASSLEGSQGTDTQYFGPGTRLTVL.